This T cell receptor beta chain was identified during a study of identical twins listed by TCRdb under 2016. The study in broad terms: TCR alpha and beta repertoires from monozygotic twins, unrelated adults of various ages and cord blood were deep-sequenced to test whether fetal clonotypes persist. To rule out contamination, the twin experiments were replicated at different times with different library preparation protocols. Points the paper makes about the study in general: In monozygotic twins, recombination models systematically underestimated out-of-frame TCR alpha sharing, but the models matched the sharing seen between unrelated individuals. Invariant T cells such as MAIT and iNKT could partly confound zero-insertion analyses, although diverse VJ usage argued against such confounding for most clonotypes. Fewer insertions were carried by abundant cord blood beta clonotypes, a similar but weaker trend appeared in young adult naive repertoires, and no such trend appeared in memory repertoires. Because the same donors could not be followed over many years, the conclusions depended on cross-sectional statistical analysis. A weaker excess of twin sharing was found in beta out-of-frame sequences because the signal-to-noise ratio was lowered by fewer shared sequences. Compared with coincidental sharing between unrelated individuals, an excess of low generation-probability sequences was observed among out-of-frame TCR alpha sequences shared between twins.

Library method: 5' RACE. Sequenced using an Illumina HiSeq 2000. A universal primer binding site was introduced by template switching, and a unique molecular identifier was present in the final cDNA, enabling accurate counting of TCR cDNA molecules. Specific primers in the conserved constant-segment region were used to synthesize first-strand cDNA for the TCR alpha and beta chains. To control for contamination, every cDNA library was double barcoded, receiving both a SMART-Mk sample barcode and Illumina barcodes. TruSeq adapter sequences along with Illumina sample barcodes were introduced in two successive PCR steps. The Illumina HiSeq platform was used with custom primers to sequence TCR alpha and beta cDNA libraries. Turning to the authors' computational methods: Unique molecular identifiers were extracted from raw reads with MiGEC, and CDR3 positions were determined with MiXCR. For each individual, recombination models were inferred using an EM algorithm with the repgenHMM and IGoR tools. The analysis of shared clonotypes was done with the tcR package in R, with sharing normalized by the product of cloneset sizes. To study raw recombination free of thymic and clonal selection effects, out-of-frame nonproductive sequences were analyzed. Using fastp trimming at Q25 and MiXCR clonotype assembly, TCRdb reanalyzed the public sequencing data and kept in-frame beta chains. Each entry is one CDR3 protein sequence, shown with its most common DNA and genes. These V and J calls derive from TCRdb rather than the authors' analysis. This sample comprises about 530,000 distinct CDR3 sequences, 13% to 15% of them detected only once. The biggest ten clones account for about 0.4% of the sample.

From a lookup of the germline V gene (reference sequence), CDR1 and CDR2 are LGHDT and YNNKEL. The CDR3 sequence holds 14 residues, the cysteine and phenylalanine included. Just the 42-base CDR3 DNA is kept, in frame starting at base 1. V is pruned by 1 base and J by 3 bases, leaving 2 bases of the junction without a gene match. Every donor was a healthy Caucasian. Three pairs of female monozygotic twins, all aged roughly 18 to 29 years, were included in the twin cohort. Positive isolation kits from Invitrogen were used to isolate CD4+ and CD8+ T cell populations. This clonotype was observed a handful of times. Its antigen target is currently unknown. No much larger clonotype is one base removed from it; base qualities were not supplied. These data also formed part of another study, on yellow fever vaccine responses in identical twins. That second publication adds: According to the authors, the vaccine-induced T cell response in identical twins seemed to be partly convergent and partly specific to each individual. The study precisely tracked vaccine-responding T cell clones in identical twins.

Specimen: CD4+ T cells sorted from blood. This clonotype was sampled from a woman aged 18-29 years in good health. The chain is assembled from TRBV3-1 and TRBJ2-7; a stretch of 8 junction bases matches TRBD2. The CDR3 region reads CASSQVLAGYEQYF. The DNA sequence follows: TGTGCCAGCAGCCAAGTCCTAGCGGGCTACGAGCAGTACTTC.